Following are 8 T cell receptor beta chains from one sample sequenced in a study of cytomegalovirus exposure and HLA in healthy donors. Researchers ran the PCR with 60 Vbeta and 13 Jbeta primers. Generated by immunoSEQ multiplex PCR, the TCRdb table keeps only in-frame clones and is missing some. The data show 90,000 to 150,000 clones, around 76% seen once. Sequencing was done on a sample of PBMCs. The receptors were gathered from a man between 45 and 60 years old in good health and CMV-seropositive.

The chain carries TRBV6-5 and TRBJ1-1; D perhaps matches TRBD1 (5 bases). This CDR3 is 15 amino acids long. Trimming stripped 6 bases from V and 1 base from J, with 15 bases between. CDR1 and CDR2 from the germline V gene are MNHEY and SVGAGI. DNA for the CDR3: TGTGCCAGCAGGCCCGGGGGGGGATCGAACACTGAAGCTTTCTTT. Residues: CASRPGGGSNTEAFF.

This chain joins TRBV29-1 and TRBJ1-4, with 10 bases lining up with TRBD1. CDR3 size: 17 residues. V was pared by 7 bases and J by 7 bases, with 18 bases of the junction left unmatched. CDR1 SQVTM and CDR2 ANQGSEA come from the germline V gene. The CDR3 spells CSALGGGTGVFGEKLFF. For the CDR3, the DNA is TGCAGCGCCTTGGGCGGAGGGACAGGGGTATTCGGTGAAAAACTGTTTTTT.

This chain joins TRBV5-1 and TRBJ1-1; D call uncertain. V lost 2 bases to trimming and J lost 8 bases, with 13 bases between them. Germline V CDR1 and CDR2: SGHRS, YFSETQ. This CDR3 contains 13 residues. CDR3 DNA sequence: TGCGCCAGCAGCTTCTCTGATGGACTAGAAGCTTTCTTT. Translated: CASSFSDGLEAFF.

A few counts support this clone. The chain couples TRBV18 to TRBJ1-4, with 11 bases fitting TRBD1. The CDR3 loop spans 15 amino acids. Germline V gives CDR1 KGHSH, CDR2 LQKENI. V shed 4 bases and J 6 bases; nucleotides not matched to a gene: 4. The CDR3 region is CASSQGTGGDEKLFF. The CDR3 DNA follows: TGTGCCAGCTCACAGGGGACAGGGGGAGATGAAAAACTGTTTTTT.

This clone was observed a single time. The chain has TRBV19 and TRBJ1-5; D may be TRBD1 (5 bases). Germline V lookup: CDR1 LNHDA, CDR2 SQIVND (reference sequence). The V gene lost 0 bases and the J gene lost 4 bases, with 10 bases spanning the gap. This CDR3 contains 15 residues. CDR3 residues: CASSIDPGGNQPQHF. The CDR3 DNA follows: TGTGCCAGTAGTATAGATCCTGGGGGGAATCAGCCCCAGCATTTT.

V usage is TRBV9 and J usage is TRBJ2-2, with TRBD2 matching over 7 bases. The CDR3 consists of 16 residues. Germline CDR1 is SGDLS and CDR2 is YYNGEE. Losses at the gene ends were 0 bases for V and 4 bases for J; bases not matched to a gene: 6. The CDR3 sequence is CASSVVRGGFTGELFF. The CDR3 nucleotides read TGTGCCAGCAGCGTAGTAAGGGGAGGGTTCACCGGGGAGCTGTTTTTT.

This chain uses TRBV7-9 with TRBJ1-4, with 10 bases that match TRBD1. Germline CDR1 and CDR2: SEHNR and FQNEAQ (reference sequence). The CDR3 is 15 residues long. With V trimmed by 5 bases and J by 8 bases, 8 bases remained unmatched. Here the CDR3 DNA reads TGTGCCAGCAGCATTAGACAGGGGGCATGGGAAAAACTGTTTTTT. Translation gives CASSIRQGAWEKLFF. Filled out from reference TRBV7-9 and TRBJ1-4, the complete variable domain reads DTGVSQNPRHKITKRGQNVTFRCDPISEHNRLYWYRQTLGQGPEFLTYFQNEAQLEKSRLLSDRFSAERPKGSFSTLEIQRTEQGDSAMYLCASSIRQGAWEKLFFGSGTQLSVL.

The CDR3 sequence is CASSPSGQRGYTF. As DNA, the CDR3 is TGTGCCAGCAGTCCCTCGGGACAAAGAGGCTACACCTTC. This chain uses TRBV6-1 with TRBJ1-2, with D maybe TRBD1 (6 bases). V shed 5 bases and J shed 8 bases, with 15 bases lying between them. Looked up from germline, CDR1 is MNHNS and CDR2 is SASEGT. There are 13 residues in the CDR3.